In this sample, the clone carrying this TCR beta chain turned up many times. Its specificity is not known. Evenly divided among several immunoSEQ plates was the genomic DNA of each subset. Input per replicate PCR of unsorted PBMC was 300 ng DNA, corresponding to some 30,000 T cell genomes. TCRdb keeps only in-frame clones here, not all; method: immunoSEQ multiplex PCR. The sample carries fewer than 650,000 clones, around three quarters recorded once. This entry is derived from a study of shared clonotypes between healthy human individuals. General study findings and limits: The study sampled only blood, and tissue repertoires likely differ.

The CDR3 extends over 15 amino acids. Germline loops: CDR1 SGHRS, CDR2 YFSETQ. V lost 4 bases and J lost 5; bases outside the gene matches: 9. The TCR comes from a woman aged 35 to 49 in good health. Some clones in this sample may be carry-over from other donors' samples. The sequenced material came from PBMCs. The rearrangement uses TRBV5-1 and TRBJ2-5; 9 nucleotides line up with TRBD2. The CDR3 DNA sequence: TGCGCCAGCAGCGTTTTAGCGGGAGTCGGCGAGACCCAGTACTTC. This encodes CASSVLAGVGETQYF.